A single sample is the source of the 27 T cell receptor beta chains below, sequenced in a study of high-grade serous ovarian cancer treatment subgroups. The tumor samples were collected prior to definitive surgery or chemotherapy. Clones were read by immunoSEQ multiplex PCR, and TCRdb kept only the in-frame ones, dropping some. The table records about 12,000 clones, approximately 88% of them present only once. The sample comprised tumor tissue. The receptors stem from a human donor with high-grade serous ovarian cancer.

This chain links TRBV30 with TRBJ1-6; D uncertain. The CDR3 runs to 13 residues. Germline V CDR1 and CDR2: GTSNPN, SVGIG (reference sequence). Trimming removed 6 bases from V and 4 bases from J, with 10 bases in between. CDR3 nucleotide sequence: TGTGCCTGCAACGGGGAATATAATTCACCCCTCCACTTT. It yields the protein CACNGEYNSPLHF.

The V call is TRBV28, the J call TRBJ1-1, with TRBD1 as a possible D gene (5 bases). The CDR3 loop spans 15 amino acids. Trimming cost V 5 bases and J 1 base, with 14 bases left between them. Germline V gene data show CDR1 as MDHEN and CDR2 as SYDVKM. The CDR3 sequence: CASSQRRGTNTEAFF. Written as DNA, the CDR3 is TGTGCCAGCAGTCAACGAAGAGGGACGAACACTGAAGCTTTCTTT.

The J gene is TRBJ2-3, the V gene TRBV4-2; TRBD2 is a possible D gene (7 bases). CDR3 length: 17 residues. The germline V and J ends were trimmed by 0 bases and 0 bases, with 13 bases remaining between them. Germline V gene lookup returns CDR1 LGHNA and CDR2 YNFKEQ. The DNA for the CDR3 is TGTGCCAGCAGCCAAGATTATCGGGGGGCTAGCACAGATACGCAGTATTTT. Translating gives CASSQDYRGASTDTQYF.

This clone was picked up one time. This sequence joins TRBV28 and TRBJ2-7; 9 bases fit TRBD1. J was trimmed by 2 bases and V by 5 bases; bases with no gene match: 10. There are 16 residues in the CDR3. The germline gives CDR1 MDHEN, CDR2 SYDVKM. CDR3 protein: CASSPGDRAPTYEQYV. The CDR3 DNA sequence: TGTGCCAGCAGTCCGGGGGACAGGGCTCCAACCTACGAGCAGTACGTC.

On this clone: One end of the junction varies from germline; a read error may be responsible. The rearrangement joins TRBV7-7 to TRBJ2-1; D is ambiguous. The CDR3 totals 13 residues. Germline loops: CDR1 SSHAT, CDR2 FNYEAQ (reference sequence). In DNA, the CDR3 is TGTGCCAGCAGCTTGAGCTCCTACAGTGAGCAGTTCTTC. This sequence encodes CASSLSSYSEQFF.

The V gene is TRBV4-3, the J gene TRBJ2-3; the match to TRBD1 covers 7 bases. Germline lookup yields CDR1 LGHNA and CDR2 YSLEER. The ends lost 2 bases at V and 0 bases at J; junction bases unmatched: 8. The CDR3 is made up of 17 amino acids. CDR3 bases: TGCGCCAGCAGCCAACTCGCAGGGGGAGTTAGCACAGATACGCAGTATTTT. Translated, it gives CASSQLAGGVSTDTQYF.

The rearrangement links TRBV11-2 to TRBJ2-3; 8 bases are shared with TRBD2. The CDR3 is made up of 15 amino acids. Looked up from germline, CDR1 is SGHAT and CDR2 is FQNNGV. With 1 base clipped from V and 0 bases from J, the junction kept 0 bases outside the gene matches. The CDR3: CASSLGGGSTDTQYF. CDR3 in DNA: TGTGCCAGCAGCTTAGGCGGGGGGAGCACAGATACGCAGTATTTT.

This chain connects TRBV27 to TRBJ1-2; no reliable D call. Germline CDR1 and CDR2: MNHEY and SMNVEV (reference sequence). V was pared by 0 bases and J by 1 base, with 9 bases between. The CDR3 is 15 amino acids. The CDR3 loop is CASSLSGRFNYGYTF. CDR3 DNA: TGTGCCAGCAGTTTATCGGGCAGATTTAACTATGGCTACACCTTC.

This chain connects TRBV5-1 to TRBJ2-3; weak D call: TRBD1 (6 bases). The V and J ends lost 4 bases and 2 bases respectively, with 11 bases between them. This CDR3 comprises 14 residues. The V gene's germline CDR1 is SGHRS and CDR2 YFSETQ. This CDR3 is CASSPGTSTDTQYF. As DNA, the CDR3 is TGCGCCAGCAGCCCCGGGACATCCACAGATACGCAGTATTTT.

CDR3 residues: CASSLATRDYNEQFF. The CDR3 region has the DNA TGTGCCAGCAGCTTGGCGACTAGAGACTACAATGAGCAGTTCTTC. The V call is TRBV5-6, the J call TRBJ2-1; tentatively, D is TRBD2 (6 bases). In germline, CDR1 is SGHDT, CDR2 YYEEEE. Trimming took off 0 bases at V and 3 bases at J, with 10 bases between the two ends. The CDR3 covers 15 residues.

The rearrangement joins TRBV5-4 to TRBJ2-2, with D perhaps TRBD2 (5 bases). Germline CDR1 SGHNT, CDR2 YYREEE (reference sequence). The ends were cut back, 3 bases at V and 6 bases at J, with 12 bases in the middle. This CDR3 is 14 amino acids long. This CDR3 reads CASSYAGRAGELFF. As DNA, the CDR3 is TGTGCCAGCAGCTATGCGGGTAGGGCCGGGGAGCTGTTTTTT.

The J gene is TRBJ2-7, the V gene TRBV10-3, with no clear D. Per the germline V gene, CDR1 is ENHRY and CDR2 is SYGVKD. CDR3 length: 12 residues. Trimming stripped 2 bases from V and 4 bases from J, with 6 bases between. In DNA, the CDR3 is TGTGCCATCAGTGAGGAGGAGTACGAGCAGTACGTC. It codes for CAISEEEYEQYV.

The rearrangement uses TRBV19 and TRBJ1-5, with 7 bases lining up with TRBD1. The CDR3 spans 15 residues. Germline V gene data show CDR1 as LNHDA and CDR2 as SQIVND (reference sequence). The J segment lost 4 bases and the V segment lost 5 bases, leaving 8 bases of the junction unmatched. CDR3 DNA sequence: TGTGCCAGTAGTGGGACCGGGACAGCTAATCAGCCCCAGCATTTT. It translates to CASSGTGTANQPQHF.

The chain joins TRBV4-2 to TRBJ2-7; TRBD2 might be the D (5 bases). Germline CDR1 LGHNA, CDR2 YNFKEQ. V was trimmed by 0 bases and J by 6 bases, leaving 21 bases between them. This CDR3 contains 17 residues. CDR3 nucleotide sequence: TGTGCCAGCAGCCAAGAGTGGCGGGCCCCGCGCAATGTCGAGCAGTACGTC. Its protein is CASSQEWRAPRNVEQYV.

The gene calls are TRBV11-3 and TRBJ2-1, with unresolved D. The CDR3 runs 16 residues. Trimming cost V 3 bases and J 4 bases, with 16 bases left between them. The germline V gene encodes CDR1 SGHNT and CDR2 YENEEA. The CDR3 DNA follows: TGTGCCAGCAGCTTTGTCCTAGGGTTATATTACAATGAGCAGTTCTTC. It is translated as CASSFVLGLYYNEQFF.

In its sample, this clone was seen once. This chain connects TRBV4-1 to TRBJ1-5, with D possibly being TRBD1 (6 bases). The CDR3 sequence is 14 residues long. Germline CDR1 reads MGHRA; CDR2 reads YSYEKL. V lost 5 bases and J 5 bases, leaving 13 bases between the germline ends. The CDR3 coding sequence is TGCGCCAGCAGCAAGAAGGGGGAGGATCAGCCCCAGCATTTT. It translates to CASSKKGEDQPQHF.

The chain recombines TRBV9 with TRBJ2-7; D gene uncertain. CDR3 length equals 14 residues. V was cut by 0 bases and J by 2 bases, with 9 bases left in between. CDR1 is SGDLS, CDR2 YYNGEE, per germline. The CDR3 bases are TGTGCCAGCAGCGTAGCTGGTTCCCCCTACGAGCAGTACTTC. It is translated as CASSVAGSPYEQYF. Together with reference TRBV9 and TRBJ2-7, the CDR3 gives the full variable domain: DSGVTQTPKHLITATGQRVTLRCSPRSGDLSVYWYQQSLDQGLQFLIQYYNGEERAKGNILERFSAQQFPDLHSELNLSSLELGDSALYFCASSVAGSPYEQYFGPGTRLTVT.

Of note for this clone: Sequence at one end of the junction differs from germline and may be a read error. V and J are TRBV7-7 and TRBJ2-2, with 9 bases that match TRBD1. Germline values: CDR1 SSHAT, CDR2 FNYEAQ (reference sequence). The CDR3 has 18 amino acids. The CDR3 coding sequence is TGTGCTAGCAGCCCCGGGACAGGGATGATAAGAGGCGCCGGGGAGCTGTTTTTT. Its protein product is CASSPGTGMIRGAGELFF.

The chain is built from TRBV28 and TRBJ1-2; perhaps TRBD1 as D (5 bases). Germline values: CDR1 MDHEN, CDR2 SYDVKM. Between the trimmed V and J ends, which lost 8 bases and 6 bases, there was a span of 19 bases. The CDR3 is 14 residues long. CDR3 nucleotide sequence: TGTGCCAGCCGCGTCATAGACCAGGGAGATGGCTACACCTTC. Translating gives CASRVIDQGDGYTF.

This chain joins TRBV7-2 and TRBJ2-7, with unresolved D. CDR3 length equals 12 residues. V dropped 0 bases and J dropped 7 bases, with 7 bases sitting between them. Germline V gene data show CDR1 as SGHTA and CDR2 as FQGNSA. CDR3 sequence reads: CASSLALREQYF. The CDR3 DNA reads TGTGCCAGCAGCTTAGCGCTTCGTGAGCAGTACTTC.

This chain links TRBV19 with TRBJ2-5; 7 positions agree with TRBD1. The V gene's germline CDR1 is LNHDA and CDR2 SQIVND (reference sequence). V was pared by 6 bases and J by 2 bases, with 9 bases of the junction left unmatched. The CDR3 totals 15 residues. CDR3 DNA sequence: TGTGCCAGTAGAGGGGCTGGGACAGCACAAGAGACCCAGTACTTC. Translating gives CASRGAGTAQETQYF.

This sequence joins TRBV29-1 and TRBJ1-1, with no clear D. Trimming cost V 8 bases and J 2 bases, with 18 bases left between them. CDR1 is SQVTM, CDR2 ANQGSEA, per germline. There are 14 residues in the CDR3. The CDR3 bases are TGCAGCTCCCGAGGGCGACTCACAAACACTGAAGCTTTCTTT. This codes for CSSRGRLTNTEAFF.

The chain employs TRBV20-1 and TRBJ1-1; D call uncertain. V was trimmed by 7 bases and J by 1 base, leaving 7 bases between them. From germline, CDR1 is DFQATT and CDR2 SNEGSKA (reference sequence). The CDR3 is 11 residues long. The CDR3 loop reads CSVPGNTEAFF. The DNA for the CDR3 is TGCAGTGTCCCGGGGAACACTGAAGCTTTCTTT.

This chain links TRBV5-6 with TRBJ1-1; a weak D match, TRBD1 (6 bases). CDR1 SGHDT and CDR2 YYEEEE come from the germline V gene. V shed 4 bases and J shed 3 bases, with 16 bases lying between them. The CDR3 has 15 residues. CDR3 protein: CASSLRGVWYTEAFF. The CDR3 DNA is TGTGCCAGCAGCCTAAGGGGGGTGTGGTACACTGAAGCTTTCTTT.

The chain links TRBV7-2 to TRBJ2-7; 8 nucleotides line up with TRBD2. Germline-derived CDR1 and CDR2 are SGHTA and FQGNSA. The CDR3 is 16 amino acids. The J segment lost 4 bases and the V segment lost 2 bases, leaving 10 bases of the junction unmatched. In nucleotides, the CDR3 is TGTGCCAGCAGCTTACCCTCCAGCGGGGGAGGGTACGAGCAGTACTTC. It specifies CASSLPSSGGGYEQYF. The full variable domain, completed using reference TRBV7-2 and TRBJ2-7, is GAGVSQSPSNKVTEKGKDVELRCDPISGHTALYWYRQSLGQGLEFLIYFQGNSAPDKSGLPSDRFSAERTGGSVSTLTIQRTQQEDSAVYLCASSLPSSGGGYEQYFGPGTRLTVT.

The CDR3 region is CASSIQTSYAEAFF. Written as DNA, the CDR3 is TGTGCCAGCAGTATCCAGACTTCCTACGCTGAAGCTTTCTTT. This chain joins TRBV28 and TRBJ1-1; no clear D. Trimming left V 5 bases short and J 6 bases short, with 16 bases between. Germline V gene sequence: CDR1 MDHEN, CDR2 SYDVKM. The CDR3 runs 14 residues. Using reference TRBV28 and TRBJ1-1 for the parts outside the CDR3, the full variable domain is DVKVTQSSRYLVKRTGEKVFLECVQDMDHENMFWYRQDPGLGLRLIYFSYDVKMKEKGDIPEGYSVSREKKERFSLILESASTNQTSMYLCASSIQTSYAEAFFGQGTRLTVV.

The J gene is TRBJ2-7, the V gene TRBV18, with 9 bases matching TRBD1. From germline, CDR1 is KGHSH and CDR2 LQKENI. This CDR3 is built from 13 residues. J lost 3 bases, V lost 9 bases, and 6 bases had no gene match. The CDR3 DNA is TGTGCCAGTTCAACAGGGGGCGTCTACGAGCAGTACGTC. It translates to CASSTGGVYEQYV.